Sequencing of this T cell receptor beta chain was carried out in a study of OX40 agonist ivuxolimab in advanced cancers. Trimming removed 2 bases at V and 0 bases at J, with 6 bases between. Germline CDR1 and CDR2: MNHEY and SMNVEV (reference sequence). This CDR3 contains 14 residues. Study findings and constraints: On average, CD8+ T cells had more expanded clones than CD4+.

For this clone: As yet, its antigen is unknown. Other DNA sequences from this sample encode an identical CDR3 as well.

Only in-frame clones appear in the TCRdb table, and some are missing; sequencing was by immunoSEQ multiplex PCR. The profile shows tens of thousands of clones, around four fifths of them singletons. This sample comprised CD4+ or CD8+ T cells sorted from blood, obtained in a trial of the OX40 agonist ivuxolimab. The TCR originated in an adult with an advanced solid tumor such as melanoma, head and neck, liver or kidney cancer. The J gene is TRBJ2-3, the V gene TRBV27, with D possibly TRBD2 on 5 matching bases. The CDR3, as DNA: TGTGCCAGCAGTTTAGGACTCAGCACAGATACGCAGTATTTT. Protein: CASSLGLSTDTQYF.